In its sample, the clone carrying this TCR beta chain was seen a few times. What it recognizes is unknown. The sample belongs to a study of cytotoxic CD8 clonotypes in ibrutinib-treated CLL. Broader study findings: With treatment, public clonotypes, which were uncommon, either contracted or remained stable.

The assay was immunoSEQ multiplex PCR, and TCRdb's table has in-frame clones only and misses some. The sample carries about 68,000 clones, about 63% recorded once. Losses at the gene ends were 6 bases for V and 4 bases for J; bases not matched to a gene: 7. CDR1 and CDR2 (germline): MNHEY, SVGAGI. The CDR3 spans 15 residues. This receptor was identified in a human donor with chronic lymphocytic leukemia. V gene TRBV6-5 combines with J gene TRBJ1-5, with TRBD1 matching over 9 bases. The material sequenced was PBMCs, taken after 12 months of ibrutinib treatment. The CDR3 DNA sequence: TGTGCCAGCAGCCGGACCGGGACAGGGAATCAGCCCCAGCATTTT. Protein product: CASSRTGTGNQPQHF.